What follows are 27 T cell receptor beta chains derived from one specimen sequenced in a study of T cell changes during pregnancy in multiple sclerosis (dated by TCRdb to about 2019). Preparation of the library involved the immunoSEQ multiplex PCR assay. As stored in TCRdb, this immuneACCESS dataset retains in-frame rearrangements with V and J assigned. A fraction of the clones does not appear; measured against another copy, unresolved V genes explain less than half of the discrepancy, and the remainder lacks a known reason. For this sample the table gives approximately 99,000 clones, of which roughly 92% were detected only once. The leading ten clones occupy 0.99% of the sample. Source: peripheral blood, taken after pregnancy. The receptors originated from a female donor with multiple sclerosis, enrolled in a pregnancy study.

The genes are TRBV25-1 and TRBJ2-7, with 7 bases that match TRBD1. The CDR3 loop spans 11 amino acids. With 7 bases clipped from V and 6 bases from J, the junction kept 3 bases outside the gene matches. Germline CDR1 and CDR2: MGHDK and SYGVNS. The DNA for the CDR3 is TGTGCCAGCAAGACAGGGACCGAGCAGTACTTC. The encoded protein is CASKTGTEQYF.

The V call is TRBV19, the J call TRBJ1-5; TRBD1 matches at 10 bases. The germline gives CDR1 LNHDA, CDR2 SQIVND (reference sequence). V lost 4 bases, J lost 5 bases, and 8 bases stayed unmatched. The length of the CDR3 is 16 residues. Here the CDR3 reads CASSSDGTGDHQPQHF. The CDR3 DNA reads as TGTGCCAGTAGTAGCGACGGGACAGGGGATCATCAGCCCCAGCATTTT.

This clone was observed a few times. The chain employs TRBV7-9 and TRBJ1-1; D is possibly TRBD1 (5 bases). Deletions cut 7 bases from V and 7 bases from J, with 16 bases between. CDR3 length equals 13 residues. Germline-derived CDR1 and CDR2 are SEHNR and FQNEAQ (reference sequence). CDR3 sequence (DNA): TGTGCCAGCATCCCTACTGGGGGGGGTGAAGCTTTCTTT. The encoded protein is CASIPTGGGEAFF.

The rearrangement links TRBV15 to TRBJ2-4; 11 bases map to TRBD2. J was trimmed by 0 bases and V by 0 bases; bases with no gene match: 7. CDR1 LNHNV and CDR2 YYDKDF come from the germline V gene (reference sequence). CDR3 length equals 19 residues. The CDR3 region has the DNA TGTGCCACCAGCAGAGAGAGAGGGGGACTAGCGGTAGCCAAAAACATTCAGTACTTC. It encodes CATSRERGGLAVAKNIQYF.

The rearrangement joins TRBV25-1 to TRBJ2-5, with TRBD1 matching over 9 bases. Germline values: CDR1 MGHDK, CDR2 SYGVNS. The CDR3 has 15 residues. V dropped 5 bases and J dropped 1; count of bases not matched to a gene: 5. The CDR3 loop reads CASSPLGQGQETQYF. The CDR3 DNA is TGTGCCAGCAGTCCCCTGGGACAGGGCCAAGAGACCCAGTACTTC. Together with reference TRBV25-1 and TRBJ2-5, the CDR3 gives the full variable domain: EADIYQTPRYLVIGTGKKITLECSQTMGHDKMYWYQQDPGMELHLIHYSYGVNSTEKGDLSSESTVSRIRTEHFPLTLESARPSHTSQYLCASSPLGQGQETQYFGPGTRLLVL.

J is TRBJ2-5 and V is TRBV30, with TRBD1 identical over 7 bases. Germline CDR1 reads GTSNPN; CDR2 reads SVGIG (reference sequence). V lost 6 bases to trimming and J lost 9 bases; unmatched junction nucleotides: 7. The CDR3 runs 11 residues. CDR3 nucleotides: TGTGCCTGTAACAGGGGTAGGTCCCAGTACTTC. It yields the protein CACNRGRSQYF.

The chain links TRBV7-9 to TRBJ1-1; D is possibly TRBD1 (6 bases). CDR1 and CDR2 (germline): SEHNR, FQNEAQ (reference sequence). With 5 bases removed from V and 1 base from J, the gap between germline ends came to 14 bases. The CDR3 totals 15 residues. The CDR3, as DNA: TGTGCCAGCAGCATGCCCGGGACACAGAACACTGAAGCTTTCTTT. Translating gives CASSMPGTQNTEAFF.

The chain is built from TRBV5-5 and TRBJ2-6; 8 nucleotides match TRBD2. There are 18 residues in the CDR3. Germline values: CDR1 SGHKS, CDR2 YYEKEE (reference sequence). V dropped 4 bases and J dropped 4; count of bases not matched to a gene: 13. Written as DNA, the CDR3 is TGTGCCAGCAGCCTGTCGGGGGGGAGCGCTAGAGGGGCCAACGTCCTGACTTTC. This sequence encodes CASSLSGGSARGANVLTF.

The V gene is TRBV6-5, the J gene TRBJ2-5; 10 nucleotides agree with TRBD1. The CDR3 consists of 15 residues. With V trimmed by 2 bases and J by 5 bases, 5 bases remained unmatched. CDR1 is MNHEY and CDR2 is SVGAGI in the germline V gene. The CDR3 here is CASSYDRGRIETQYF. The CDR3 nucleotides read TGTGCCAGCAGTTACGACAGGGGGCGCATCGAGACCCAGTACTTC.

This clone was recorded only once. V and J are TRBV5-4 and TRBJ2-7; a possible D gene is TRBD2 (6 bases). The V end lost 0 bases, the J end lost 7 bases, and 8 bases lay between the germline ends. Germline CDR1 and CDR2: SGHNT and YYREEE (reference sequence). This CDR3 contains 12 residues. The CDR3 DNA sequence: TGTGCCAGCAGCTTGGGTCGGGGGGAGCAGTACTTC. This translates into CASSLGRGEQYF.

This chain uses TRBV29-1 with TRBJ2-3, with no clear D. V was cut by 7 bases and J by 0 bases, with 11 bases left in between. This CDR3 region has 13 residues. Germline loops: CDR1 SQVTM, CDR2 ANQGSEA. CDR3 protein: CSADLGSTDTQYF. The CDR3 nucleotides are TGCAGCGCCGACTTAGGTAGCACAGATACGCAGTATTTT.

The genes are TRBV27 and TRBJ2-7; D may be TRBD1 (5 bases). CDR1 MNHEY and CDR2 SMNVEV come from the germline V gene (reference sequence). Trimming removed 5 bases at V and 0 bases at J, with 14 bases between. This CDR3 comprises 15 residues. CDR3 in amino acids: CASSGAAQPSYEQYF. CDR3 nucleotide sequence: TGTGCCAGCAGTGGGGCCGCGCAACCCTCCTACGAGCAGTACTTC.

The chain is built from TRBV11-2 and TRBJ1-5, with unresolved D. This CDR3 spans 14 amino acids. From germline, CDR1 is SGHAT and CDR2 FQNNGV. Trimming removed 2 bases at V and 4 bases at J, with 9 bases between. Written as DNA, the CDR3 is TGTGCCAGCAGCTTAATCGGTGCTAATCAGCCCCAGCATTTT. Amino acid sequence: CASSLIGANQPQHF. Supplemented by reference TRBV11-2 and TRBJ1-5, the full variable domain reads EAGVAQSPRYKIIEKRQSVAFWCNPISGHATLYWYQQILGQGPKLLIQFQNNGVVDDSQLPKDRFSAERLKGVDSTLKIQPAKLEDSAVYLCASSLIGANQPQHFGDGTRLSIL.

The chain joins TRBV28 to TRBJ1-5; D unclear. CDR3 length equals 15 residues. CDR1 MDHEN and CDR2 SYDVKM come from the germline V gene. V was shortened by 1 base and J by 0 bases, with 7 bases between the two germline ends. The CDR3, as DNA: TGTGCCAGCAGTTTATCGGTATATAGCAATCAGCCCCAGCATTTT. Protein sequence: CASSLSVYSNQPQHF.

This sequence joins TRBV6-5 and TRBJ1-2; 11 nucleotides agree with TRBD1. This CDR3 region has 15 residues. Germline CDR1 reads MNHEY; CDR2 reads SVGAGI. The V and J ends lost 11 bases and 0 bases, in that order; junction bases with no gene match: 8. In DNA, the CDR3 is TGTGCCGCCAGGGGACAGGGGGGAGCTAACTATGGCTACACCTTC. It specifies CAARGQGGANYGYTF.

V gene TRBV6-5 combines with J gene TRBJ1-1; tentative D call: TRBD1 (5 bases). This CDR3 is 14 amino acids long. V dropped 6 bases and J dropped 0 bases, with 11 bases sitting between them. CDR1 MNHEY and CDR2 SVGAGI come from the germline V gene. This CDR3 is CASSLDRLNTEAFF. Here the CDR3 DNA reads TGTGCCAGCAGCCTAGACAGACTGAACACTGAAGCTTTCTTT.

J is TRBJ2-7 and V is TRBV13; 12 bases align to TRBD1. The CDR3 has 16 residues. The J segment lost 6 bases and the V segment lost 4 bases, leaving 10 bases of the junction unmatched. From germline, CDR1 is PRHDT and CDR2 FYEKMQ (reference sequence). Here the CDR3 reads CASSSIRDRGQGEQYF. DNA for the CDR3: TGTGCCAGCAGCTCGATCCGGGACAGGGGGCAGGGCGAGCAGTACTTC.

The chain has TRBV5-6 and TRBJ2-7; the D gene is possibly TRBD2 (7 bases). Germline V gene data show CDR1 as SGHDT and CDR2 as YYEEEE. CDR3 length: 15 residues. V lost 1 base to trimming and J lost 5 bases, with 16 bases between them. CDR3 in amino acids: CASSLLGGRSNEQYF. CDR3 coding DNA: TGTGCCAGCAGCTTGCTCGGGGGGCGGTCTAACGAGCAGTACTTC.

V gene TRBV7-2 combines with J gene TRBJ1-3; tentative D call: TRBD1 (6 bases). The V end was cut by 1 base, the J end by 0 bases, with 16 bases between. CDR1 and CDR2 from the germline V gene are SGHTA and FQGNSA. This CDR3 has 18 amino acids. The DNA of the CDR3 is TGTGCCAGCAGCTTAGTTTGGGCAGGGGCTTTCTCTGGAAACACCATATATTTT. It is translated as CASSLVWAGAFSGNTIYF.

CDR3 amino acids: CASSVRVNEQFF. As DNA, the CDR3 is TGTGCCAGCAGCGTCAGGGTCAATGAGCAGTTCTTC. This chain links TRBV7-9 with TRBJ2-1, with D perhaps matching TRBD1 (5 bases). V was cut by 5 bases and J by 6 bases, with 8 bases left in between. The CDR3 has 12 residues. Germline-derived CDR1 and CDR2 are SEHNR and FQNEAQ (reference sequence).

The chain has TRBV13 and TRBJ1-1; tentatively, D is TRBD1 (5 bases). The V and J ends lost 3 bases and 4 bases respectively, with 9 bases between them. This CDR3 has 13 amino acids. The germline CDR1 and CDR2 sequences are PRHDT and FYEKMQ (reference sequence). The CDR3 reads CASSLGRGTEAFF. In DNA, the CDR3 is TGTGCCAGCAGCTTGGGGAGGGGCACTGAAGCTTTCTTT.

This chain uses TRBV6-5 with TRBJ2-7; 14 nucleotides match TRBD2. The CDR3 runs 15 residues. Germline V lookup: CDR1 MNHEY, CDR2 SVGAGI. V was clipped by 5 bases and J by 6 bases; unmatched bases: 6. The CDR3: CASSQGLAGASEQYF. The CDR3 coding sequence is TGTGCCAGCAGTCAGGGACTAGCGGGAGCTAGCGAGCAGTACTTC.

The J gene is TRBJ2-7, the V gene TRBV30; TRBD2 might be the D (8 bases). V gave up 3 bases and J gave up 4 bases, with 19 bases separating them. Germline V gives CDR1 GTSNPN, CDR2 SVGIG (reference sequence). This CDR3 has 15 residues. The CDR3 sequence is CAWSDGQAGGYEQYF. The CDR3 DNA is TGTGCCTGGAGCGACGGACAGGCGGGAGGTTACGAGCAGTACTTC.

The count of this clone is one. This rearrangement joins TRBV6-6 to TRBJ2-7; perhaps TRBD1 as D (6 bases). CDR1 and CDR2 from the germline V gene are MNHNY and SVGAGI (reference sequence). Between the trimmed V and J ends, which lost 2 bases and 3 bases, there was a span of 8 bases. The CDR3 is made up of 13 amino acids. The CDR3 region has the DNA TGTGCCAGCAGTTACGGACAGCTCTACGAGCAGTACTTC. Protein sequence: CASSYGQLYEQYF.

V is TRBV28 and J is TRBJ1-5; TRBD1 is a possible D gene (5 bases). Trimming took off 2 bases at V and 0 bases at J, with 11 bases between the two ends. CDR1 MDHEN and CDR2 SYDVKM come from the germline V gene. CDR3 length: 16 residues. CDR3 nucleotides: TGTGCCAGCAGTTTAAATAGACAGTATAGCAATCAGCCCCAGCATTTT. Its translation is CASSLNRQYSNQPQHF.

The chain couples TRBV28 to TRBJ1-5; 7 positions match TRBD1. Germline V lookup: CDR1 MDHEN, CDR2 SYDVKM. The V gene end was trimmed by 5 bases and the J gene end by 5 bases; junction bases not matched to a gene: 9. The CDR3 has 15 amino acids. The CDR3 nucleotides are TGTGCCAGCAGTACCCCACTGACAGGGCATCAGCCCCAGCATTTT. This encodes CASSTPLTGHQPQHF.

The chain carries TRBV9 and TRBJ2-1; 8 positions match TRBD2. With 3 bases clipped from V and 1 base from J, the junction kept 6 bases outside the gene matches. Germline V gene sequence: CDR1 SGDLS, CDR2 YYNGEE. The CDR3 totals 16 residues. CDR3 residues: CASSESGRPSYNEQFF. In DNA form, the CDR3 reads TGTGCCAGCAGCGAGAGCGGGAGACCTTCCTACAATGAGCAGTTCTTC.